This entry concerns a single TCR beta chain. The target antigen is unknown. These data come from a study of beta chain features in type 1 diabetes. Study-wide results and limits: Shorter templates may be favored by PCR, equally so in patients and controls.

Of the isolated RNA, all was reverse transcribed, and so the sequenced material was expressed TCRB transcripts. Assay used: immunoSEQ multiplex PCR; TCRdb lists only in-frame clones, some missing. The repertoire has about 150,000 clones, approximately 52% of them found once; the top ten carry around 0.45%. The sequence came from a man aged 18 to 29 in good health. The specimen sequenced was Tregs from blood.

CDR3 in DNA: TGTGCCAGCAGTTATTCTATCGGGGAGCAGTACTTC. Protein: CASSYSIGEQYF. The genes are TRBV28 and TRBJ2-5; the D gene is possibly TRBD2 (5 bases). The V gene lost 4 bases and the J gene lost 11 bases, with 14 bases spanning the gap. The CDR3 consists of 12 residues. In germline, CDR1 is MDHEN, CDR2 SYDVKM.